The 21 T cell receptor beta chains below were found in one sample sequenced in a study of blood T cell repertoires in COVID-19 (TCRdb year 2020). The library was prepared using the immunoSEQ multiplex PCR assay. TCRdb's version of the immuneACCESS table is confined to in-frame rearrangements and falls short of the full clone set. An unresolved V gene accounts for under half of the shortfall where checked; the remainder is of unknown origin. This sample has 50,000 to 70,000 clones in its table, and about 80% of those were observed once. Jointly, the top ten make up less than 25% of the sample. The sequencing input was peripheral blood. The receptors here all came from a man aged 50 or older with active or convalescent COVID-19.

The chain couples TRBV25-1 to TRBJ1-1; D is perhaps TRBD1 (6 bases). Germline assignment: CDR1 MGHDK and CDR2 SYGVNS. The germline V and J ends were trimmed by 6 bases and 13 bases, with 24 bases remaining between them. The length of the CDR3 is 14 residues. The CDR3 DNA is TGTGCCAGCAGCGGGGGGCAGTCAACACTTGGGGGTTTCTTT. Residues: CASSGGQSTLGGFF.

V is TRBV7-8 and J is TRBJ2-1; 9 bases match TRBD2. The V segment lost 8 bases and the J segment 10 bases; nucleotides outside the gene matches: 15. Germline V lookup: CDR1 SGHVS, CDR2 FQNEAQ. This CDR3 is built from 15 residues. The CDR3 here is CASARGTVAGAEQFF. For the CDR3, the DNA is TGTGCCAGCGCCCGGGGGACCGTAGCGGGAGCAGAGCAGTTCTTC.

J is TRBJ2-7 and V is TRBV9; 7 bases are a match to TRBD1. V dropped 4 bases and J dropped 3; count of bases not matched to a gene: 13. This CDR3 has 16 residues. The germline gives CDR1 SGDLS, CDR2 YYNGEE. The CDR3 DNA sequence: TGTGCCAGCAGCCCTCCCCTGACAGGGACATTCTACGAGCAGTACTTC. This codes for CASSPPLTGTFYEQYF. The full variable domain, with the rest looked up from reference TRBV9 and TRBJ2-7, is DSGVTQTPKHLITATGQRVTLRCSPRSGDLSVYWYQQSLDQGLQFLIQYYNGEERAKGNILERFSAQQFPDLHSELNLSSLELGDSALYFCASSPPLTGTFYEQYFGPGTRLTVT.

In its sample, this clone was seen once. The identical CDR3 is also encoded by other nucleotide sequences in the sample. This chain joins TRBV5-1 and TRBJ1-1; 7 bases map to TRBD1. V gave up 0 bases and J gave up 0 bases; unmatched junction bases: 8. This CDR3 has 17 residues. CDR1 and CDR2 from the germline V gene are SGHRS and YFSETQ. The CDR3 protein is CASSLGGGGRMNTEAFF. In nucleotides, the CDR3 is TGCGCCAGCAGCTTGGGAGGGGGCGGACGCATGAACACTGAAGCTTTCTTT.

The chain uses TRBV7-3 and TRBJ2-1; D might be TRBD2 (5 bases). This CDR3 has 15 amino acids. Trimming shortened V by 2 bases and J by 4 bases, and 12 bases separated the two germline ends. Germline lookup yields CDR1 SGHTA and CDR2 FQGTGA. CDR3 region: CASSLRPRGYNEQFF. Written as DNA, the CDR3 is TGTGCCAGCAGCTTACGCCCCCGGGGTTACAATGAGCAGTTCTTC. Full variable domain (remainder filled in from reference TRBV7-3 and TRBJ2-1): GAGVSQTPSNKVTEKGKYVELRCDPISGHTALYWYRQSLGQGPEFLIYFQGTGAADDSGLPNDRFFAVRPEGSVSTLKIQRTERGDSAVYLCASSLRPRGYNEQFFGPGTRLTVL.

The rearrangement links TRBV19 to TRBJ1-5; D remains ambiguous. This CDR3 region has 16 residues. Germline loops: CDR1 LNHDA, CDR2 SQIVND (reference sequence). The V and J ends lost 5 bases and 7 bases respectively, with 21 bases between them. CDR3 residues: CASSPRGGSIRQPQHF. As DNA, the CDR3 is TGTGCCAGTAGTCCCCGGGGAGGGAGTATTAGACAGCCCCAGCATTTT.

V is TRBV18 and J is TRBJ1-1, with 7 nucleotides matching TRBD1. The V gene's germline CDR1 is KGHSH and CDR2 LQKENI. The V segment lost 4 bases and the J segment 0 bases; nucleotides outside the gene matches: 8. The CDR3 is 16 residues long. The CDR3 coding sequence is TGTGCCAGCTCACAAAGGGACAGCCCCATGAACACTGAAGCTTTCTTT. As protein: CASSQRDSPMNTEAFF.

The chain recombines TRBV28 with TRBJ2-7; 10 positions match TRBD2. From germline, CDR1 is MDHEN and CDR2 SYDVKM. The CDR3 spans 17 residues. Trimming cost V 3 bases and J 0 bases; bases outside gene matches: 8. Here the CDR3 reads CASSFSTSGAFSYEQYF. The CDR3 DNA sequence: TGTGCCAGCAGTTTTAGTACTAGCGGGGCTTTCTCCTACGAGCAGTACTTC.

This chain joins TRBV2 and TRBJ1-5; D perhaps matches TRBD1 (5 bases). Germline V gene sequence: CDR1 SNHLY, CDR2 FYNNEI. The CDR3 totals 16 residues. V lost 4 bases and J lost 1, with 14 bases in between. The DNA of the CDR3 is TGTGCCAGCAGTGTTGGTCAGGGCTTGAGCAATCAGCCCCAGCATTTT. This codes for CASSVGQGLSNQPQHF.

This chain links TRBV7-2 with TRBJ2-1; 8 bases fit TRBD1. J lost 6 bases, V lost 5 bases, and 9 bases had no gene match. The CDR3 is 15 amino acids. Germline V gene lookup returns CDR1 SGHTA and CDR2 FQGNSA. CDR3 in amino acids: CASSTPGQGSNEQFF. The CDR3 bases are TGTGCCAGCAGCACACCAGGACAGGGTAGCAATGAGCAGTTCTTC.

CDR3 loop: CASSTNRGETQYF. DNA of the CDR3: TGTGCCAGCAGCACAAACAGGGGTGAGACCCAGTACTTC. This sequence joins TRBV7-3 and TRBJ2-5, with 7 positions matching TRBD1. The germline CDR1 and CDR2 sequences are SGHTA and FQGTGA. The ends lost 5 bases at V and 5 bases at J; junction bases unmatched: 5. The CDR3 extends over 13 amino acids.

This chain joins TRBV30 and TRBJ1-2; 7 bases fit TRBD1. The CDR3 runs to 13 residues. In germline, CDR1 is GTSNPN, CDR2 SVGIG (reference sequence). V trimming: 1 base; J trimming: 7 bases; junction bases outside the gene matches: 6. The DNA for the CDR3 is TGTGCCTGGAGTGAAACAGGGGCGCGTGGCTACACCTTC. This encodes CAWSETGARGYTF.

This chain connects TRBV18 to TRBJ1-4; the D gene is possibly TRBD1 (6 bases). Trimming cost V 0 bases and J 8 bases, with 19 bases left between them. The CDR3 spans 17 residues. Germline values: CDR1 KGHSH, CDR2 LQKENI. This CDR3 is CASSPPNTGTLGEKLFF. CDR3 nucleotide sequence: TGTGCCAGCTCACCACCGAACACAGGGACCCTGGGGGAAAAACTGTTTTTT.

The chain recombines TRBV2 with TRBJ1-2, with D possibly matching TRBD1 (5 bases). Trimming pared 3 bases from V and 2 bases from J, leaving 10 bases between. CDR3 length: 14 residues. Looked up from germline, CDR1 is SNHLY and CDR2 is FYNNEI. DNA for the CDR3: TGTGCCAGCAGTGATGTACAGGTGAACTATGGCTACACCTTC. It encodes CASSDVQVNYGYTF.

This clone occurred a few times. The rearrangement uses TRBV7-9 and TRBJ1-4; 7 bases map to TRBD1. Germline CDR1 SEHNR, CDR2 FQNEAQ (reference sequence). This CDR3 is built from 13 residues. V trimming: 11 bases; J trimming: 8 bases; junction bases outside the gene matches: 11. Here the CDR3 reads CAGQTGIEEKLFF. CDR3 DNA: TGTGCCGGCCAGACAGGGATCGAGGAAAAACTGTTTTTT.

The chain joins TRBV7-9 to TRBJ2-3; a weak D match, TRBD2 (6 bases). The CDR3 extends over 14 amino acids. Germline V gene data show CDR1 as SEHNR and CDR2 as FQNEAQ (reference sequence). The V gene lost 5 bases and the J gene lost 4 bases, with 13 bases spanning the gap. CDR3 DNA sequence: TGTGCCAGCAGCCGAGTGGAGGGCGCAGATACGCAGTATTTT. This codes for CASSRVEGADTQYF.

The V call is TRBV11-3, the J call TRBJ2-7, with 13 bases aligning to TRBD2. The CDR3 loop spans 15 amino acids. CDR1 is SGHNT, CDR2 YENEEA, per germline. V shed 5 bases, J shed 7 bases, and the junction held 8 bases outside the gene matches. CDR3 nucleotide sequence: TGTGCCAGCAGCCCAGCGACTAGCGGGGGGCTTGAGCAGTACTTC. This gives the protein CASSPATSGGLEQYF.

This clone was detected a few times. CDR3 coding DNA: TGTGCCAGCAGCTTAGGAGGTCTCGGACAGACTCACCATGAGCAGTTCTTC. Amino acids: CASSLGGLGQTHHEQFF. The chain uses TRBV7-9 and TRBJ2-1; D may be TRBD1 (6 bases). The V gene lost 1 base and the J gene lost 8 bases, with 21 bases spanning the gap. Germline lookup yields CDR1 SEHNR and CDR2 FQNEAQ (reference sequence). This CDR3 has 17 amino acids.

The chain employs TRBV6-5 and TRBJ1-5; 12 positions match TRBD1. V lost 10 bases to trimming and J lost 6 bases; unmatched junction nucleotides: 7. CDR3 length: 14 residues. Germline V gene lookup returns CDR1 MNHEY and CDR2 SVGAGI. CDR3 sequence: CATSRDRGLQPQHF. In DNA, the CDR3 is TGTGCCACCTCCCGGGACAGGGGGCTTCAGCCCCAGCATTTT.

V is TRBV6-5 and J is TRBJ2-1; the D gene is possibly TRBD1 (6 bases). The CDR3 is 13 amino acids. The V and J ends lost 6 bases and 9 bases respectively, with 15 bases between them. Germline lookup yields CDR1 MNHEY and CDR2 SVGAGI. CDR3 bases: TGTGCCAGCAGCCAGCCACAGGGTAGTGAGCAGTTCTTC. Its protein is CASSQPQGSEQFF.

The V gene is TRBV19, the J gene TRBJ2-5; TRBD1 agrees at 7 bases. V was clipped by 5 bases and J by 1 base; unmatched bases: 7. Germline loops: CDR1 LNHDA, CDR2 SQIVND (reference sequence). The CDR3 consists of 15 residues. Here the CDR3 reads CASSYAGGFQETQYF. DNA of the CDR3: TGTGCCAGTAGTTACGCAGGGGGATTCCAAGAGACCCAGTACTTC.